Detailed here is one T cell receptor (beta chain). Its antigen is unknown. The entry originates in a study of blood T cells in healthy people across ages. V lost 3 bases and J 7 bases, leaving 7 bases between the germline ends. Germline CDR1 KGHSH, CDR2 LQKENI. This CDR3 contains 13 residues. Points from the study as a whole: With age, beta diversity per million T cells declined roughly linearly, significantly by 30 to 40.

Using a J-beta primer mix together with a sample-barcoded 5' primer, a second PCR was run for about 6 to 11 cycles. Every single cDNA molecule received a tag from a template-switch adaptor with 12 random nucleotides. Each CDR3 protein gets one entry after TCRdb re-called the 5' RACE reads with MiXCR. The sample has hundreds of thousands of distinct CDR3 sequences; less than 60% are singletons. The TCR sequence derives from a man older than 75 in good health. The chain is built from TRBV18 and TRBJ1-6; D call uncertain. Specimen: blood. CDR3 sequence reads: CASSPELNSPLHF. The CDR3 DNA is TGTGCCAGCTCACCCGAGTTGAATTCACCCCTCCACTTT.